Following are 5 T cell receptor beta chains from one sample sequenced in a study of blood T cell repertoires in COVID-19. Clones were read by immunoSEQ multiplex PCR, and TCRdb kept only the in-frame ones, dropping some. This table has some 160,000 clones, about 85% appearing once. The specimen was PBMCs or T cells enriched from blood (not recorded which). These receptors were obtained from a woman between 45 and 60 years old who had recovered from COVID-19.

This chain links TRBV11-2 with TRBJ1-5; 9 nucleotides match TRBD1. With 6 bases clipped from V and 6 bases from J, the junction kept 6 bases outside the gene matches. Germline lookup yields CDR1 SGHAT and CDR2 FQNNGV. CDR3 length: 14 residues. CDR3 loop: CASSLGQGSQPQHF. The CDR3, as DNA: TGTGCCAGCAGTCTAGGACAGGGGTCTCAGCCCCAGCATTTT.

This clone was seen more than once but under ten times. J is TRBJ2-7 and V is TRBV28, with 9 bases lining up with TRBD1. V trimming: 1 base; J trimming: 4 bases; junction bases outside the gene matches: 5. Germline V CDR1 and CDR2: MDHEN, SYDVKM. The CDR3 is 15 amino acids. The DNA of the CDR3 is TGTGCCAGCAGTTTATTACAGGGGGCGTCTTACGAGCAGTACTTC. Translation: CASSLLQGASYEQYF.

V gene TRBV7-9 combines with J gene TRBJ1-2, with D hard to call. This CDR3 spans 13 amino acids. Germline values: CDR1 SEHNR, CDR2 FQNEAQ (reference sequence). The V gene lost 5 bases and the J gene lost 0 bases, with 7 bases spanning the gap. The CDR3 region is CASSQKTNYGYTF. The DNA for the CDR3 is TGTGCCAGCAGCCAAAAAACTAACTATGGCTACACCTTC.

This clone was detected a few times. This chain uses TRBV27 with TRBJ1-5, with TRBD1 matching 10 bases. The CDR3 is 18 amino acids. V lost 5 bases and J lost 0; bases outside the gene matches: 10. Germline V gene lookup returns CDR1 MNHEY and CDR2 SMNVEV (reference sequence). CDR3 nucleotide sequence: TGTGCCAGCAGTCGAACCGGGACAGGGGTGTATAGCAATCAGCCCCAGCATTTT. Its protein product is CASSRTGTGVYSNQPQHF.

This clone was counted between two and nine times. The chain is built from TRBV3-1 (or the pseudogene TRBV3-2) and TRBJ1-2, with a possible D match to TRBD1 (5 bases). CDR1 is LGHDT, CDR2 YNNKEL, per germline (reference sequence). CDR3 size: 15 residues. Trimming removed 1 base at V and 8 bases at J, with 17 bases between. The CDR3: CASSQGLRQLLGYTF. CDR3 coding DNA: TGTGCCAGCAGCCAAGGACTTAGACAGCTCTTGGGCTACACCTTC.